Each of the 21 T cell receptor beta chains below was sequenced from the same sample in a study of cytomegalovirus exposure and HLA in healthy donors. Amplification used 60 Vbeta primers and 13 Jbeta primers. Sequencing was performed with immunoSEQ multiplex PCR; in TCRdb, only in-frame clones are kept and a portion is missing. In the table there are around 140,000 clones, about 87% of which are singletons. The sequencing sample was made of PBMCs. Receptors were obtained from a woman in her twenties or thirties in good health and CMV-seronegative.

V usage is TRBV27 and J usage is TRBJ2-1; 10 nucleotides align to TRBD2. The CDR3 spans 19 residues. CDR1 and CDR2 from the germline V gene are MNHEY and SMNVEV (reference sequence). V trimming: 4 bases; J trimming: 2 bases; junction bases outside the gene matches: 14. CDR3 nucleotide sequence: TGTGCCAGCAGTTCCAGGACCCTGAGTCTAGCGGGAGCCTACAATGAGCAGTTCTTC. Its translation: CASSSRTLSLAGAYNEQFF.

CDR3 sequence (DNA): TGTGCCAGCAGCAACCGGGACAACGGCGAGCAGTACTTC. Translation: CASSNRDNGEQYF. The chain combines TRBV21-1 with TRBJ2-7; the D call in the table, TRBD1, was not verified against the DNA. TRBV21-1 is assigned pseudogene status. This CDR3 is 13 amino acids long.

As DNA, the CDR3 is TGTGCCAGCAGCTGGGGATACAGGGGGCCCACCGGGGAGCTGTTTTTT. Translating it yields CASSWGYRGPTGELFF. The chain combines TRBV5-5 with TRBJ2-2, with 9 bases identical to TRBD1. The CDR3 runs to 16 residues. V was pared by 3 bases and J by 4 bases, with 7 bases of the junction left unmatched. The germline V gene has CDR1 SGHKS and CDR2 YYEKEE (reference sequence).

The J gene is TRBJ2-3, the V gene TRBV11-2, with 12 bases fitting TRBD2. Germline values: CDR1 SGHAT, CDR2 FQNNGV. J was trimmed by 5 bases and V by 4 bases; bases with no gene match: 7. The CDR3 contains 16 residues. CDR3 DNA: TGTGCCAGCAGCTCGCTAGCGGGGGGGCCCTTAGATACGCAGTATTTT. Amino acids: CASSSLAGGPLDTQYF. Supplemented by reference TRBV11-2 and TRBJ2-3, the full variable domain reads EAGVAQSPRYKIIEKRQSVAFWCNPISGHATLYWYQQILGQGPKLLIQFQNNGVVDDSQLPKDRFSAERLKGVDSTLKIQPAKLEDSAVYLCASSSLAGGPLDTQYFGPGTRLTVL.

As DNA, the CDR3 is TGTGCCTGGAGTCCTCTTGGCTACACCTTC. It translates to CAWSPLGYTF. The chain carries TRBV30 and TRBJ1-2, with D uncertain. Per the germline V gene, CDR1 is GTSNPN and CDR2 is SVGIG (reference sequence). With 2 bases removed from V and 7 bases from J, the gap between germline ends came to 5 bases. This CDR3 is 10 amino acids long. Combining the CDR3 with reference TRBV30 and TRBJ1-2 gives the whole variable domain SQTIHQWPATLVQPVGSPLSLECTVEGTSNPNLYWYRQAAGRGLQLLFYSVGIGQISSEVPQNLSASRPQDRQFILSSKKLLLSDSGFYLCAWSPLGYTFGSGTRLTVV.

The rearrangement uses TRBV9 and TRBJ2-1, with 10 bases identical to TRBD1. Germline CDR1 SGDLS, CDR2 YYNGEE. V shed 3 bases, J shed 4 bases, and the junction held 4 bases outside the gene matches. The CDR3 is 15 residues long. The DNA for the CDR3 is TGTGCCAGCAGCGGGAGACAGGGGGCTTACAATGAGCAGTTCTTC. Translating gives CASSGRQGAYNEQFF.

The V gene is TRBV9, the J gene TRBJ2-2, with 9 bases matching TRBD2. Germline V CDR1 and CDR2: SGDLS, YYNGEE. The V gene end was trimmed by 0 bases and the J gene end by 0 bases; junction bases not matched to a gene: 9. This CDR3 is built from 19 residues. In DNA form, the CDR3 reads TGTGCCAGCAGCGTAGCTTTGCGGGGGGGACAAACGAACACCGGGGAGCTGTTTTTT. Its protein product is CASSVALRGGQTNTGELFF.

To note about this clone: At one of its ends the junction is not consistent with the germline gene, which may arise from a read error. The V call is TRBV7-9, the J call TRBJ2-7, with D unresolved. In germline, CDR1 is SEHNR, CDR2 FQNEAQ (reference sequence). The CDR3 is made up of 12 amino acids. This CDR3 reads CSSSRSVDEQYF. DNA of the CDR3: TGTTCCAGCAGCCGCTCAGTTGACGAGCAGTACTTC.

CDR3 in DNA: TGTGCCAGCAGCTGGTCCAGGAACAATGAAAAACTGTTTTTT. It codes for CASSWSRNNEKLFF. The chain employs TRBV5-5 and TRBJ1-4, with D uncertain. Trimming cost V 3 bases and J 5 bases, with 11 bases left between them. Germline CDR1 is SGHKS and CDR2 is YYEKEE (reference sequence). There are 14 residues in the CDR3.

In its sample, this clone was seen a few times. CDR3 sequence reads: CAWKTGAVGANVLTF. Here the CDR3 DNA reads TGTGCCTGGAAGACAGGGGCCGTTGGGGCCAACGTCCTGACTTTC. This chain joins TRBV30 and TRBJ2-6, with 8 bases fitting TRBD1. The CDR3 contains 15 residues. The germline CDR1 and CDR2 sequences are GTSNPN and SVGIG (reference sequence). The ends lost 4 bases at V and 3 bases at J; junction bases unmatched: 5.

This chain connects TRBV10-3 to TRBJ2-1; 11 bases are shared with TRBD2. The CDR3 is 16 residues long. Germline CDR1 reads ENHRY; CDR2 reads SYGVKD. The V segment lost 9 bases and the J segment 0 bases; nucleotides outside the gene matches: 7. The CDR3 bases are TGTGCCATAACTAGCGGGAGTGCCAGCTCCTACAATGAGCAGTTCTTC. Translation gives CAITSGSASSYNEQFF.

Note on this clone: One junction end disagrees with the germline gene, perhaps due to a read error. The J gene is TRBJ2-2, the V gene TRBV7-9; 8 nucleotides align to TRBD2. Germline-derived CDR1 and CDR2 are SEHNR and FQNEAQ (reference sequence). This CDR3 spans 18 amino acids. Here the CDR3 DNA reads TGTTCCAGCAGCTTATTCAGCGGGAGACCCCGGAGCACCGGGGAGCTGTTTTTT. This codes for CSSSLFSGRPRSTGELFF.

This sequence joins TRBV11-1 and TRBJ1-5; D is ambiguous. There are 13 residues in the CDR3. V was trimmed by 3 bases and J by 3 bases, leaving 6 bases between them. Germline-derived CDR1 and CDR2 are SGHAT and FQDESV (reference sequence). CDR3 bases: TGTGCCAGCAGCTTGGACTACAATCAGCCCCAGCATTTT. Its translation: CASSLDYNQPQHF.

The V call is TRBV29-1, the J call TRBJ2-5; 10 bases align to TRBD2. CDR1 SQVTM and CDR2 ANQGSEA come from the germline V gene. CDR3 length: 11 amino acids. V shed 4 bases, J shed 7 bases, and the junction held 0 bases outside the gene matches. CDR3 coding DNA: TGCAGCGTTGGGACTAGCGGGACCCAGTACTTC. It codes for CSVGTSGTQYF.

This clone was seen a single time. The V and J genes are TRBV6-6 and TRBJ1-4; no definite D call. Trimming shortened V by 6 bases and J by 6 bases, and 17 bases separated the two germline ends. CDR1 and CDR2 (germline): MNHNY, SVGAGI (reference sequence). The CDR3 covers 15 residues. The CDR3 bases are TGTGCCAGCAGATCTGAATGGGCAGACCATGAAAAACTGTTTTTT. It yields the protein CASRSEWADHEKLFF.

This chain links TRBV28 with TRBJ1-5; 7 nucleotides agree with TRBD1. Trimming cost V 6 bases and J 11 bases; bases outside gene matches: 7. CDR3 length equals 12 residues. Per germline, CDR1 MDHEN and CDR2 SYDVKM. CDR3: CASRRQGWAQHF. In nucleotides, the CDR3 is TGTGCCAGCAGAAGACAGGGCTGGGCCCAGCATTTT.

The CDR3 bases are TGTGCCAGCAGCGTAGACCCTTCGGGGACTAGCGGGGGGCTGGATACGCAGTATTTT. It translates to CASSVDPSGTSGGLDTQYF. The genes are TRBV9 and TRBJ2-3, with 15 bases lining up with TRBD2. The CDR3 totals 19 residues. Germline V CDR1 and CDR2: SGDLS, YYNGEE. V dropped 0 bases and J dropped 6; count of bases not matched to a gene: 11.

V is TRBV19 and J is TRBJ2-3, with unresolved D. The ends were cut back, 5 bases at V and 5 bases at J, with 8 bases in the middle. The CDR3 runs to 12 residues. Germline V gene lookup returns CDR1 LNHDA and CDR2 SQIVND (reference sequence). The CDR3 loop is CASSFGGDTQYF. CDR3 in DNA: TGTGCCAGTAGTTTCGGTGGAGATACGCAGTATTTT.

Concerning this clone itself: Other DNA sequences within the sample encode an identical CDR3. V gene TRBV10-3 combines with J gene TRBJ1-2; 9 nucleotides agree with TRBD1. Per germline, CDR1 ENHRY and CDR2 SYGVKD. The CDR3 covers 12 residues. Trimming took 6 bases from V and 7 from J; bases not matched to a gene: 3. CDR3 nucleotides: TGTGCCATCAGGGGACAGGGTTCTGGCTACACCTTC. Residues: CAIRGQGSGYTF.

This chain links TRBV4-1 with TRBJ2-5; 8 bases agree with TRBD1. The CDR3 covers 15 residues. V dropped 0 bases and J dropped 5; count of bases not matched to a gene: 5. From germline, CDR1 is MGHRA and CDR2 YSYEKL. DNA for the CDR3: TGCGCCAGCAGCCAAGATCAGGACAGGGCCGAGACCCAGTACTTC. It specifies CASSQDQDRAETQYF.

The J gene is TRBJ2-1, the V gene TRBV6-5; D gene unclear. Germline loops: CDR1 MNHEY, CDR2 SVGAGI. The CDR3 loop spans 15 amino acids. V gave up 4 bases and J gave up 0 bases, with 10 bases separating them. Written as DNA, the CDR3 is TGTGCCAGCAGTTCCCACAGCCGCTCCTACAATGAGCAGTTCTTC. Its protein product is CASSSHSRSYNEQFF.